This TCR beta chain derives from a study of shared clonotypes between healthy human individuals. The CDR3 runs 14 residues. The junction had 7 bases not matched to a gene; V was cut back by 6 bases and J by 5 bases. CDR1 is SQVTM, CDR2 ANQGSEA, per germline. The test was conducted at deep level. Clones were sequenced by immunoSEQ multiplex PCR, and TCRdb holds only the in-frame ones, with some missing. The table shows about 2 million clones, with 85% to 95% occurring only once. Sequenced: naive CD4+ T cells sorted from blood. As for subset: CD45RA+ positively selected. V usage is TRBV29-1 and J usage is TRBJ1-1; 12 bases match TRBD1. This receptor was obtained from a man aged 18 to 30 in good health. CDR3 nucleotides: TGCAGCGTATTGGGACAGGGGGCAGGGACTGAAGCTTTCTTT. Protein product: CSVLGQGAGTEAFF.